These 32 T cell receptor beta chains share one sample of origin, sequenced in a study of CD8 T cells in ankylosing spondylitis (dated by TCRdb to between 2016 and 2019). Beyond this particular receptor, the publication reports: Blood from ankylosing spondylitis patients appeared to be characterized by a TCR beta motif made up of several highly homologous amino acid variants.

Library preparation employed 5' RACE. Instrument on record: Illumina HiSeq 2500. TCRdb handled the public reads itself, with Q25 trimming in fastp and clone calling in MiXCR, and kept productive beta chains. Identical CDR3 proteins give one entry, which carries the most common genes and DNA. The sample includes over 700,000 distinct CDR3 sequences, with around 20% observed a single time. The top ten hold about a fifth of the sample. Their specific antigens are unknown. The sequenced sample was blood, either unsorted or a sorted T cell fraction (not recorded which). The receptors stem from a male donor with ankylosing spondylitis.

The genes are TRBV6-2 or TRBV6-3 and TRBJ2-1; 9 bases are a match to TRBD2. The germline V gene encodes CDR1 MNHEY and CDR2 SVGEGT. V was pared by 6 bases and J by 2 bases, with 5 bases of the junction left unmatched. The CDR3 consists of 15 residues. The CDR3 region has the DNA TGTGCCAGCAGCCCCGGGACTAGCCCCTACAATGAGCAGTTCTTC. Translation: CASSPGTSPYNEQFF.

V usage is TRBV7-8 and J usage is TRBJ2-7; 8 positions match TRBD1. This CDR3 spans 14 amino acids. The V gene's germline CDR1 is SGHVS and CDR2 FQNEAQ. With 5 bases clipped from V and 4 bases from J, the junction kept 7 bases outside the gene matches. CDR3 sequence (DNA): TGTGCCAGCAGCATATCGACAGGGGTATACGAGCAGTACTTC. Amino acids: CASSISTGVYEQYF.

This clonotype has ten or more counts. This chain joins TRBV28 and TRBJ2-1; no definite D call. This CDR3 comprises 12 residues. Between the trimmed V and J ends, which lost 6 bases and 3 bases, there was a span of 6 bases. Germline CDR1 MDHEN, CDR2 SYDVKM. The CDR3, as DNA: TGTGCCAGCAGATCCGACTACAATGAGCAGTTCTTC. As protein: CASRSDYNEQFF.

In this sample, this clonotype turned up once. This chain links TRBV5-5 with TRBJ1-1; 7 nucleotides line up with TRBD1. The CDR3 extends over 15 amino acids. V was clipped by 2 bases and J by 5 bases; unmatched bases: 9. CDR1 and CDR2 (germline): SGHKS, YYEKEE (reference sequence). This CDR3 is CASSFSGGGSTEAFF. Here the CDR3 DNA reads TGTGCCAGCAGCTTTTCAGGGGGTGGTAGTACTGAAGCTTTCTTT.

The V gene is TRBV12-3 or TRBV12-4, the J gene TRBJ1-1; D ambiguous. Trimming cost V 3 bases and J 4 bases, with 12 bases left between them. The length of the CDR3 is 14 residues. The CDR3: CASSFSDFGTEAFF. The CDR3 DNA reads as TGTGCCAGCAGTTTTTCAGATTTCGGCACTGAAGCTTTCTTT.

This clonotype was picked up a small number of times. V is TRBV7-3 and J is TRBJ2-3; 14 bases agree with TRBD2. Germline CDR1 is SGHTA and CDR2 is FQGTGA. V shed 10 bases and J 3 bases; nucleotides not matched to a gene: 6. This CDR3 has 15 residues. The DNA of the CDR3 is TGTGCCACCACGACTAGCGGGAGGGGGACAGATACGCAGTATTTT. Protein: CATTTSGRGTDTQYF.

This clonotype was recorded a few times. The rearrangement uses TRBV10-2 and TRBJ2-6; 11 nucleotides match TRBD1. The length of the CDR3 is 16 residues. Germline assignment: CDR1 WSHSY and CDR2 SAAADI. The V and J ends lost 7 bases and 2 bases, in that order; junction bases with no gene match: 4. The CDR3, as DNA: TGCGCCAGCACGGGACAGGGGGTTGCTGGGGCCAACGTCCTGACTTTC. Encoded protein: CASTGQGVAGANVLTF.

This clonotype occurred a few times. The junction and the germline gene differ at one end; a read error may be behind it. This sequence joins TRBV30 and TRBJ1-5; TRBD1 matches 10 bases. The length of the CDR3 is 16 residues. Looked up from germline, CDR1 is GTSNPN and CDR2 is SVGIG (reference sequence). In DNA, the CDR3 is TGTGCCTGGAGTGTACATCCGACAGGGGGCAAGCAGCCCCAGCATTTT. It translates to CAWSVHPTGGKQPQHF.

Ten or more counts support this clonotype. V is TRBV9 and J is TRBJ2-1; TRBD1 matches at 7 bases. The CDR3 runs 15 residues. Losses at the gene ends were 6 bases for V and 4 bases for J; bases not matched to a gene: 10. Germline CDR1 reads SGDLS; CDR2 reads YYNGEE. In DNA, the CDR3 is TGTGCCAGCACCCCCACGGCAGGGGGATACAATGAGCAGTTCTTC. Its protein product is CASTPTAGGYNEQFF. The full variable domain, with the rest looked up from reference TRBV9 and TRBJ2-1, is DSGVTQTPKHLITATGQRVTLRCSPRSGDLSVYWYQQSLDQGLQFLIQYYNGEERAKGNILERFSAQQFPDLHSELNLSSLELGDSALYFCASTPTAGGYNEQFFGPGTRLTVL.

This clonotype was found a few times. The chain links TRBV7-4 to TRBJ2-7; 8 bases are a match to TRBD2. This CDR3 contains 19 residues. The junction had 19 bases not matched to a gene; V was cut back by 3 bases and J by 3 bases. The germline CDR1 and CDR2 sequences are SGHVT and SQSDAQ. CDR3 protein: CASSFVSTNSGMAFYEQYF. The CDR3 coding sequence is TGTGCCAGCAGCTTTGTGTCGACTAATAGCGGGATGGCTTTCTACGAGCAGTACTTC.

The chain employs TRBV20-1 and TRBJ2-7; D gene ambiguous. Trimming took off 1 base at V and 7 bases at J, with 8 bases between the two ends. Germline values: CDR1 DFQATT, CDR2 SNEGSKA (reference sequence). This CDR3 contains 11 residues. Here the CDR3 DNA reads TGCAGTGCTAGAGTAATTAGGGAGCAGTACTTC. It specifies CSARVIREQYF.

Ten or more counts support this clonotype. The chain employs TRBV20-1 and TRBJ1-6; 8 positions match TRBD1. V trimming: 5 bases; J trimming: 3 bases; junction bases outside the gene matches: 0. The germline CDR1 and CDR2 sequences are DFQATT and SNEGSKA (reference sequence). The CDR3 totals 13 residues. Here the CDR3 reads CSAGTGYNSPLHF. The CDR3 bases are TGCAGTGCTGGGACAGGCTATAATTCACCCCTCCACTTT.

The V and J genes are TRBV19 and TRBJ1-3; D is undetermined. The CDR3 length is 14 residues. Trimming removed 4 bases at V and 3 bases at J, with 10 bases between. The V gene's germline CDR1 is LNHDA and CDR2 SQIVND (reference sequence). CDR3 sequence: CASSSRYDGNTIYF. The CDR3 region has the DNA TGTGCCAGTAGTAGTCGCTACGATGGAAACACCATATATTTT.

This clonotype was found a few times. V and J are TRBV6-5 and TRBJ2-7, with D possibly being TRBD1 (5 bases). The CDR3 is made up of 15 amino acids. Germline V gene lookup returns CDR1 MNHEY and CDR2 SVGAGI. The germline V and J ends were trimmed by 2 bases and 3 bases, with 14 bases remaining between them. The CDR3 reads CASSYQGLGDYEQYF. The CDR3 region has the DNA TGTGCCAGCAGTTACCAGGGTCTAGGTGACTACGAGCAGTACTTC.

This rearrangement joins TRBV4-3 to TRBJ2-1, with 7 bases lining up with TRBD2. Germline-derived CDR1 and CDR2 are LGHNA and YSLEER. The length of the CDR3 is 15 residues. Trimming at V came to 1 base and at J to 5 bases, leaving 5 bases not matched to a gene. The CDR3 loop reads CASSQGFGLDNEQFF. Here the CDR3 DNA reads TGCGCCAGCAGCCAAGGGTTCGGACTAGACAATGAGCAGTTCTTC.

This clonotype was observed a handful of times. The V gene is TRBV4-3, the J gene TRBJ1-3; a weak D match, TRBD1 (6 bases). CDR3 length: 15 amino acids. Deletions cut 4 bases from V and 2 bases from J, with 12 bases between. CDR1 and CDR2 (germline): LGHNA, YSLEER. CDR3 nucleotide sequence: TGCGCCAGCAGCCCGAACCAGGGGACTGGAAACACCATATATTTT. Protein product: CASSPNQGTGNTIYF.

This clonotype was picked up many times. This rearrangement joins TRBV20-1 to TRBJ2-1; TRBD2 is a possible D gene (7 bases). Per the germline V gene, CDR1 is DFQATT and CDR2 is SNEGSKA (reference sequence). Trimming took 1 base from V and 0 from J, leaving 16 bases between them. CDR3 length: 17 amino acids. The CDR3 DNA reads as TGCAGTGCTAGAGTCGGGGGGCCTTCTAGCTCCTACAATGAGCAGTTCTTC. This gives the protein CSARVGGPSSSYNEQFF.

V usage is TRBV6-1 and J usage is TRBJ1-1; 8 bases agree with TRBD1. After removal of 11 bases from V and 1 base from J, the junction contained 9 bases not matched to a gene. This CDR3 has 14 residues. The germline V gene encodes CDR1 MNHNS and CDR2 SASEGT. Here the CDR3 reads CAGRTGRPNTEAFF. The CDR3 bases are TGTGCCGGAAGGACAGGGAGGCCGAACACTGAAGCTTTCTTT.

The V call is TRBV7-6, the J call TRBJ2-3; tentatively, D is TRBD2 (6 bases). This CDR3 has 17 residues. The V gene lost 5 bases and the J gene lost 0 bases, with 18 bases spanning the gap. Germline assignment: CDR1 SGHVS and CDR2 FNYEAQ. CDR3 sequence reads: CASSLLGTGTSTDTQYF. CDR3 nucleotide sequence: TGTGCCAGCAGCCTACTCGGGACTGGCACTAGCACAGATACGCAGTATTTT.

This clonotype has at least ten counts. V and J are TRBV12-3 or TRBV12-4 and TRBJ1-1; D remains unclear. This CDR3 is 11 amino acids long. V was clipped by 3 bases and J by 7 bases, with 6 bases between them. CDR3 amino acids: CASSLDYEAFF. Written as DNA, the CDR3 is TGTGCCAGCAGTTTGGATTATGAAGCTTTCTTT.

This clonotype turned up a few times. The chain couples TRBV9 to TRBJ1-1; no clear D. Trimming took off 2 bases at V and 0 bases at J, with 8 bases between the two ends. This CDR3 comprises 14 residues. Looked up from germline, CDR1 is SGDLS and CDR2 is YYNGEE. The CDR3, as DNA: TGTGCCAGCAGCGTCGATGTTATGAACACTGAAGCTTTCTTT. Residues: CASSVDVMNTEAFF.

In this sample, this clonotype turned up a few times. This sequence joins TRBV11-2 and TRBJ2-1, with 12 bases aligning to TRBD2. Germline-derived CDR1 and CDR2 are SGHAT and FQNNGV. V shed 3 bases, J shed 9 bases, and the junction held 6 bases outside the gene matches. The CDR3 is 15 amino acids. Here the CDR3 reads CASSLTTSGRTEQFF. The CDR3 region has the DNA TGTGCCAGCAGCTTGACTACTAGCGGGAGGACTGAGCAGTTCTTC.

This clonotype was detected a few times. Here the CDR3 DNA reads TGTGCCAGCGGCCGGGACAGGGACACTGAAGCTTTCTTT. Translating it yields CASGRDRDTEAFF. The chain is built from TRBV7-6 and TRBJ1-1; 9 bases line up with TRBD1. Trimming at V came to 8 bases and at J to 3 bases, leaving 4 bases not matched to a gene. The CDR3 covers 13 residues. The germline V gene has CDR1 SGHVS and CDR2 FNYEAQ.

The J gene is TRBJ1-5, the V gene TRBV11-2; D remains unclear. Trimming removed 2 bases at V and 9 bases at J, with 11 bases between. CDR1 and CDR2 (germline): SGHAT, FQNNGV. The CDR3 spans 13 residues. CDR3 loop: CASSLRSDGPQHF. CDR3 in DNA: TGTGCCAGCAGCTTACGCTCCGACGGGCCCCAGCATTTT. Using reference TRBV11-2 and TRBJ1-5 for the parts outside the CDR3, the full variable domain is EAGVAQSPRYKIIEKRQSVAFWCNPISGHATLYWYQQILGQGPKLLIQFQNNGVVDDSQLPKDRFSAERLKGVDSTLKIQPAKLEDSAVYLCASSLRSDGPQHFGDGTRLSIL.

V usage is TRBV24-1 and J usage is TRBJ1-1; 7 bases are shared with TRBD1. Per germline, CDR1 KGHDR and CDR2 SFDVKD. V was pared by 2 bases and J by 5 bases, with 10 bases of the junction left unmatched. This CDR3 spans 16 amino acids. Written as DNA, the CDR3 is TGTGCCACCAGTGATTCAGGGGCAGGGGGTAATACTGAAGCTTTCTTT. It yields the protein CATSDSGAGGNTEAFF.

Here the CDR3 DNA reads TGTGCCAGCAGTTACCCCGCTCAGAGCTCCTACAATGAGCAGTTCTTC. Protein sequence: CASSYPAQSSYNEQFF. The chain links TRBV6-5 to TRBJ2-1; D is unclear. The germline gives CDR1 MNHEY, CDR2 SVGAGI. The CDR3 is 16 amino acids. V lost 2 bases to trimming and J lost 0 bases, with 11 bases between them.

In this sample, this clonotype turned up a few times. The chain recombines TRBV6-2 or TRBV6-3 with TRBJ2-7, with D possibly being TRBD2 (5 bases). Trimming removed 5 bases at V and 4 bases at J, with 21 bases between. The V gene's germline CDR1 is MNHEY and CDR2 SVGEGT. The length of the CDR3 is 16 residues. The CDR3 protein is CASSTPVVTTIYEQYF. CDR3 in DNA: TGTGCCAGCAGTACCCCCGTGGTGACTACAATATACGAGCAGTACTTC.

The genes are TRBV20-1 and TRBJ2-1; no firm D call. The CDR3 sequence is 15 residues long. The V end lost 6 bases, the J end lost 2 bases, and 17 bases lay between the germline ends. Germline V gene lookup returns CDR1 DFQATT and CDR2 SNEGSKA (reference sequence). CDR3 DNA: TGCAGTGCCCCGGCGGTCTACGCAACCTACAATGAGCAGTTCTTC. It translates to CSAPAVYATYNEQFF.

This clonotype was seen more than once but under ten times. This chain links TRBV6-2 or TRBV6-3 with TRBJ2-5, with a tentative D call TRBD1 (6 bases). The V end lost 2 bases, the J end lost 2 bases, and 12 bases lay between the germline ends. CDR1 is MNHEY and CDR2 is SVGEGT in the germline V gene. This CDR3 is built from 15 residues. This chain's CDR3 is CASSYTGHRQETQYF. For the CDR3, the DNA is TGTGCCAGCAGTTACACGGGACACCGACAAGAGACCCAGTACTTC.

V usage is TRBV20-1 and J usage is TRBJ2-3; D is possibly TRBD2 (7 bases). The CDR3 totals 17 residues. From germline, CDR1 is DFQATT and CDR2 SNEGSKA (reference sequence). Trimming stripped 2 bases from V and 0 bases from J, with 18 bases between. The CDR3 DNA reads TGCAGTGCTAGAAAGGGGGGGCGGGGGACTAGCACAGATACGCAGTATTTT. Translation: CSARKGGRGTSTDTQYF.

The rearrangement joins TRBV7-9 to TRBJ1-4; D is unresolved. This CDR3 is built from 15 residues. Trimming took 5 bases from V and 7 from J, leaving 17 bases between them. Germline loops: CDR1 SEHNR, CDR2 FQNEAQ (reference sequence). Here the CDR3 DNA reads TGTGCCAGCAGCCAAACCGATAACGTTGGTGAAAAACTGTTTTTT. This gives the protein CASSQTDNVGEKLFF.

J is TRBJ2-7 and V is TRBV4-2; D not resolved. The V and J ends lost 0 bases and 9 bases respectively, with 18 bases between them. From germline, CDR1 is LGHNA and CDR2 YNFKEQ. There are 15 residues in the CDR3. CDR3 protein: CASSQDGGPDTAQYF. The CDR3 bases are TGTGCCAGCAGCCAAGATGGTGGGCCTGACACCGCGCAGTACTTC.